This TCR beta chain was recovered during a study of shared clonotypes between healthy human individuals. Findings and limits, study-wide: Blood was the sole source, and tissue repertoires probably differ.

This clone was seen just once. The antigen is undetermined. Method: immunoSEQ multiplex PCR; TCRdb's copy keeps in-frame clones and lacks some. This table has approximately 1,500,000 clones, roughly 96% appearing once. V dropped 2 bases and J dropped 6; count of bases not matched to a gene: 15. This CDR3 contains 17 residues. Looked up from germline, CDR1 is LGHNA and CDR2 is YNFKEQ. This chain joins TRBV4-2 and TRBJ1-2; 7 bases map to TRBD1. The sequencing sample was made of naive CD4+ T cells sorted from blood. This sample's subset: CD45RA+ positively selected. This TCR was sampled from a man aged 25 to 40 in good health. CDR3 loop: CASSQIHNSGTDHGYTF. CDR3 nucleotides: TGTGCCAGCAGCCAAATCCACAATTCCGGGACAGATCATGGCTACACCTTC.